This TCR beta chain was retrieved from a study of blood T cells in healthy people across ages. PCR was performed a second time for about 7 to 12 cycles using a sample-barcoded 5' primer and a J-beta primer mix. TCRdb ran MiXCR on the 5' RACE reads and lists one entry per CDR3 protein. This sample has 800,000 to 950,000 distinct CDR3 sequences; roughly 48% occur once, and the top ten carry roughly 12%. CDR3 length: 14 amino acids. With 1 base removed from V and 4 bases from J, the gap between germline ends came to 11 bases. Looked up from germline, CDR1 is SGHDT and CDR2 is YYEEEE. This clonotype has a handful of counts.

V gene TRBV5-6 combines with J gene TRBJ2-5; no definite D call. Sample: blood. The TCR was taken from a man younger than 45 in good health. The CDR3, as DNA: TGTGCCAGCAGCTTGCGCAGCAAAGTAGAGACCCAGTACTTC. The encoded protein is CASSLRSKVETQYF.